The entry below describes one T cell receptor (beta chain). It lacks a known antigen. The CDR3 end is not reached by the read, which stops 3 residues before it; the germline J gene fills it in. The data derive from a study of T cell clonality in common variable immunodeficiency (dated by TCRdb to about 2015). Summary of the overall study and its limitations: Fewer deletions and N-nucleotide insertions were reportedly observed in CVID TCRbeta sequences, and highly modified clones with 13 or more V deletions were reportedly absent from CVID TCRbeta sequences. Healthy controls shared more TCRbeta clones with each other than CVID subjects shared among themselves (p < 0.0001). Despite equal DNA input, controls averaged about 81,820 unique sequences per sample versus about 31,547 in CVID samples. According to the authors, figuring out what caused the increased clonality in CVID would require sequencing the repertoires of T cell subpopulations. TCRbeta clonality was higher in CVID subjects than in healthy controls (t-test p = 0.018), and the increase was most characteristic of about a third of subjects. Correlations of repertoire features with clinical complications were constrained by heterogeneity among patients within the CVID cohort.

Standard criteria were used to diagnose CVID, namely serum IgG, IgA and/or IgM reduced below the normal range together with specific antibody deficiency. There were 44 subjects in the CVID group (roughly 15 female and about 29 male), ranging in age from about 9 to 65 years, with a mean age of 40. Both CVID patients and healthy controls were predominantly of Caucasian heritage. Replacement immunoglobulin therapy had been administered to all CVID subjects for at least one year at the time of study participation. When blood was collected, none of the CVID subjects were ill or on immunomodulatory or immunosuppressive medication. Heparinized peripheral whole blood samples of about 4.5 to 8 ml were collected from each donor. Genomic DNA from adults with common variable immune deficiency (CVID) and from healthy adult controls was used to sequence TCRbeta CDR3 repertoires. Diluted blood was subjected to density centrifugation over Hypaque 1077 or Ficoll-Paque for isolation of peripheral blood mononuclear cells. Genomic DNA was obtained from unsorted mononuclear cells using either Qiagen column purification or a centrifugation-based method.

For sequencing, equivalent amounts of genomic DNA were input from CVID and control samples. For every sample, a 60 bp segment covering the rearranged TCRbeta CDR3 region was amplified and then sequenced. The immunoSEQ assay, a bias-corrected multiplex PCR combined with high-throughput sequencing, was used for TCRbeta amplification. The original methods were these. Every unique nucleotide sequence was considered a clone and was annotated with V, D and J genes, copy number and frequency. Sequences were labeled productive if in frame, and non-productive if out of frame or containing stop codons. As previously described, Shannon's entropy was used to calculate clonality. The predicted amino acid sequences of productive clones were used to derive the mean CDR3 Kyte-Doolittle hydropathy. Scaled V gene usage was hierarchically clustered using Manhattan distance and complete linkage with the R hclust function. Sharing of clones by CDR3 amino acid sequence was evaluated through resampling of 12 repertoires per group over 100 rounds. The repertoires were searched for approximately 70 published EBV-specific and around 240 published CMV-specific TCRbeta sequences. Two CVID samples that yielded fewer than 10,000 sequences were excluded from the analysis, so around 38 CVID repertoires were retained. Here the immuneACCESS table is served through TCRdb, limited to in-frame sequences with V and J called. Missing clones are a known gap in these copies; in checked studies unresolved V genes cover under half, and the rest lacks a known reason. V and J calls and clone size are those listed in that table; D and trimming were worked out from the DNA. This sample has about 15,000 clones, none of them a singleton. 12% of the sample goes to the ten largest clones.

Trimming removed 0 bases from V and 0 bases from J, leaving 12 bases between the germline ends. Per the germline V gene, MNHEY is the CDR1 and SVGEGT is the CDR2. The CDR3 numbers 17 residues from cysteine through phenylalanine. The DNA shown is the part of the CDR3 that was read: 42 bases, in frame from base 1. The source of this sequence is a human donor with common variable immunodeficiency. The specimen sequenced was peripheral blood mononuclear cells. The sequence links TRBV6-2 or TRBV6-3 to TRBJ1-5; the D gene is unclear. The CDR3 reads CASSYSRAGVSNQPQHF. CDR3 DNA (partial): TGTGCCAGCAGTTACTCTAGGGCAGGAGTTAGCAATCAGCCC.